These 17 T cell receptor beta chains originate from one sample sequenced in a study of blood T cell repertoires in COVID-19. Clones were read by immunoSEQ multiplex PCR, and TCRdb kept only the in-frame ones, dropping some. The repertoire has a few hundred thousand clones, 85% to 90% of them found once; the top ten carry 2.5% to 3.5%. The material sequenced was PBMCs or T cells enriched from blood (not recorded which). These receptors originate from a woman in her forties or fifties who had been exposed to COVID-19.

This clone was detected a few times. V and J are TRBV28 and TRBJ1-2; 7 bases match TRBD1. In germline, CDR1 is MDHEN, CDR2 SYDVKM. Unmatched junction bases numbered 8, after V lost 7 bases and J lost 0 bases. This CDR3 has 15 residues. The CDR3 loop reads CASKRTGESNYGYTF. DNA for the CDR3: TGTGCCAGCAAGAGGACAGGTGAATCTAACTATGGCTACACCTTC.

This clone has just one count. The rearrangement joins TRBV4-1 to TRBJ1-2, with 11 nucleotides matching TRBD1. The CDR3 spans 17 residues. The germline CDR1 and CDR2 sequences are MGHRA and YSYEKL. With V trimmed by 2 bases and J by 8 bases, 13 bases remained unmatched. CDR3 bases: TGCGCCAGCAGCCAACTGACGGGAGGACAGGGGGCCGAAGGCTACACCTTC. Translation gives CASSQLTGGQGAEGYTF.

The CDR3 region has the DNA TGTGCCAGCAGTTTAATAAAGCGGGGGCACCAAGAGACCCAGTACTTC. Translating it yields CASSLIKRGHQETQYF. This chain uses TRBV28 with TRBJ2-5, with 8 bases identical to TRBD2. The length of the CDR3 is 16 residues. Trimming at V came to 2 bases and at J to 0 bases, leaving 5 bases not matched to a gene. Germline-derived CDR1 and CDR2 are MDHEN and SYDVKM.

This clone was detected once. The chain combines TRBV4-2 with TRBJ1-2, with 7 bases lining up with TRBD1. The CDR3 is made up of 17 amino acids. Germline lookup yields CDR1 LGHNA and CDR2 YNFKEQ. V was pared by 3 bases and J by 0 bases, with 10 bases of the junction left unmatched. CDR3 sequence: CASSQEVGTVPNYGYTF. In DNA form, the CDR3 reads TGTGCCAGCAGCCAGGAAGTAGGGACAGTTCCTAACTATGGCTACACCTTC.

Details on this clone: In the same sample, other DNA sequences code for this CDR3. CDR3 bases: TGTGCCAGCAGTGACCCGGGGGGGAGCACAGATACGCAGTATTTT. Protein sequence: CASSDPGGSTDTQYF. V gene TRBV2 combines with J gene TRBJ2-3; 8 nucleotides match TRBD2. Losses at the gene ends were 3 bases for V and 0 bases for J; bases not matched to a gene: 2. The CDR3 spans 15 residues. CDR1 is SNHLY and CDR2 is FYNNEI in the germline V gene.

The gene calls are TRBV18 and TRBJ1-1; D not resolved. The ends were cut back, 2 bases at V and 2 bases at J, with 12 bases in the middle. The CDR3 loop spans 15 amino acids. CDR1 and CDR2 (germline): KGHSH, LQKENI. Here the CDR3 reads CASSPSFADNTEAFF. The CDR3 nucleotides read TGTGCCAGCTCACCATCGTTCGCAGATAACACTGAAGCTTTCTTT. Full variable domain (outside the CDR3, taken from reference TRBV18 and TRBJ1-1): NAGVMQNPRHLVRRRGQEARLRCSPMKGHSHVYWYRQLPEEGLKFMVYLQKENIIDESGMPKERFSAEFPKEGPSILRIQQVVRGDSAAYFCASSPSFADNTEAFFGQGTRLTVV.

The chain couples TRBV5-1 to TRBJ1-2; possibly TRBD1 for D (6 bases). The germline CDR1 and CDR2 sequences are SGHRS and YFSETQ. With 4 bases removed from V and 3 bases from J, the gap between germline ends came to 13 bases. The CDR3 covers 14 residues. The CDR3 loop is CASSGGGAHYGYTF. The CDR3, as DNA: TGCGCCAGCAGCGGGGGGGGCGCACACTATGGCTACACCTTC.

The gene calls are TRBV10-3 and TRBJ2-2; TRBD2 matches 8 bases. CDR1 and CDR2 from the germline V gene are ENHRY and SYGVKD. The length of the CDR3 is 15 residues. Germline trimming cut 10 bases from V and 3 bases from J; bases unmatched to any gene: 10. CDR3 residues: CATKGTGGDTGELFF. For the CDR3, the DNA is TGTGCCACAAAGGGGACGGGAGGGGACACCGGGGAGCTGTTTTTT.

The chain couples TRBV19 to TRBJ1-5; 10 positions agree with TRBD1. V gave up 5 bases and J gave up 6 bases; unmatched junction bases: 7. Germline V gene sequence: CDR1 LNHDA, CDR2 SQIVND (reference sequence). The CDR3 sequence is 15 residues long. The CDR3 DNA is TGTGCCAGTAGTTTAGGGACAGGGGTCCCTCAGCCCCAGCATTTT. Amino acid sequence: CASSLGTGVPQPQHF.

By share, this clone ranks as medium-sized. One junction end disagrees with the germline gene, perhaps due to a read error. This rearrangement joins TRBV2 to TRBJ2-7, with a possible D match to TRBD1 (5 bases). From germline, CDR1 is SNHLY and CDR2 FYNNEI. CDR3 size: 15 residues. Here the CDR3 reads CASSDFDRTSYGQYF. The CDR3 DNA reads as TGTGCCAGCAGTGATTTTGACAGAACTTCCTACGGGCAGTACTTC.

V usage is TRBV11-3 and J usage is TRBJ1-1; weak D call: TRBD1 (5 bases). Germline CDR1 reads SGHNT; CDR2 reads YENEEA. V shed 1 base and J shed 3 bases, with 9 bases lying between them. The CDR3 totals 14 residues. CDR3 amino acids: CASSLVAGDTEAFF. For the CDR3, the DNA is TGTGCCAGCAGCTTAGTGGCGGGGGACACTGAAGCTTTCTTT.

This chain connects TRBV28 to TRBJ2-3, with 12 bases lining up with TRBD2. Germline-derived CDR1 and CDR2 are MDHEN and SYDVKM. This CDR3 has 16 residues. Losses at the gene ends were 6 bases for V and 2 bases for J; bases not matched to a gene: 6. CDR3: CASRPTSGSLTDTQYF. The CDR3 DNA is TGTGCCAGCAGGCCGACTAGCGGGAGCCTCACAGATACGCAGTATTTT.

The J gene is TRBJ2-1, the V gene TRBV24-1; D is perhaps TRBD1 (6 bases). This CDR3 has 15 amino acids. Looked up from germline, CDR1 is KGHDR and CDR2 is SFDVKD. V dropped 0 bases and J dropped 5 bases, with 10 bases sitting between them. CDR3 sequence reads: CATSDLSRTDNEQFF. As DNA, the CDR3 is TGTGCCACCAGTGATTTGTCCAGGACAGACAATGAGCAGTTCTTC.

This clone was counted a few times. The chain combines TRBV27 with TRBJ2-7; D is uncertain. The V end was cut by 4 bases, the J end by 9 bases, with 19 bases between. CDR3 length: 14 residues. Germline V CDR1 and CDR2: MNHEY, SMNVEV (reference sequence). The CDR3 spells CASSSYMGAVWQYF. The CDR3 nucleotides are TGTGCCAGCAGTTCATATATGGGTGCGGTATGGCAGTACTTC.

The chain is built from TRBV6-6 and TRBJ2-4; TRBD2 aligns across 13 bases. The germline gives CDR1 MNHNY, CDR2 SVGAGI (reference sequence). J lost 1 base, V lost 6 bases, and 18 bases had no gene match. This CDR3 is built from 21 residues. The CDR3 bases are TGTGCCAGCAGCCGGCTTACCGGACTAGCGGGGGATGTTGGGGCCAAAAACATTCAGTACTTC. It yields the protein CASSRLTGLAGDVGAKNIQYF.

The chain is built from TRBV10-2 and TRBJ2-3; 10 bases agree with TRBD2. Germline assignment: CDR1 WSHSY and CDR2 SAAADI. The CDR3 covers 16 residues. V gave up 3 bases and J gave up 5 bases; unmatched junction bases: 8. The CDR3 spells CASSDKAGGLGDTQYF. Here the CDR3 DNA reads TGCGCCAGCAGTGATAAAGCGGGGGGGCTTGGAGATACGCAGTATTTT.

V usage is TRBV7-9 and J usage is TRBJ1-1, with 9 nucleotides matching TRBD1. Germline CDR1 and CDR2: SEHNR and FQNEAQ (reference sequence). V lost 5 bases, J lost 4 bases, and 5 bases stayed unmatched. The CDR3 is made up of 14 amino acids. The CDR3 spells CASSEDRGSTEAFF. In DNA form, the CDR3 reads TGTGCCAGCAGCGAGGACAGGGGTAGCACTGAAGCTTTCTTT.